This T cell receptor beta chain was found in a study of human T cells and chemical hapten exposure. Study-level background: Patch tests put 0.01% DPC on the upper back, and the results were checked at 6 days.

The V gene's germline CDR1 is DFQATT and CDR2 SNEGSKA (reference sequence). The CDR3 covers 15 residues. The V and J ends lost 0 bases and 11 bases respectively, with 19 bases between them. Time point of the sample: patch test 1, 2 weeks after DPC sensitization. Treatment here: therapeutic diphenylcyclopropenone sensitization with weekly scalp DPC. Each patch test followed a blood draw. As originally analysed: Sequenced samples showed a median of around 96,000 TCRs each, with counts running from roughly 23,000 to 700,000. MiXCR, run by TCRdb on the RACE reads, gives a single entry per CDR3 protein. These V and J calls rely on TCRdb rather than the paper's analysis. Here the sample spans 71,000 or so distinct CDR3 sequences, roughly 9.2% being singletons. This clonotype was observed at least ten times. Its antigen is currently unknown. Overall study results and limits: Counts of TCRs above 1 in 1000 frequency stayed unchanged with DPC sensitization.

The receptor's source is a woman aged 40-49 years with alopecia areata. Some clones in this sample may be carry-over from other donors' samples. The chain recombines TRBV20-1 with TRBJ1-4, with D perhaps matching TRBD1 (6 bases). The sample in question was whole blood, obtained in connection with sensitization to the hapten diphenylcyclopropenone (DPC). In DNA, the CDR3 is TGCAGTGCTAGAGACCCCCGACAGGACCTAAAGAAACTGTTTTTT. This encodes CSARDPRQDLKKLFF.